This section outlines one T cell receptor beta chain sequence together with its context. Assay used: immunoSEQ multiplex PCR; TCRdb lists only in-frame clones, some missing. The sample includes 150,000 or so clones, 60% to 80% of them seen just once. These data are taken from a study of blood T cell repertoires in COVID-19. This CDR3 contains 15 residues. The V gene lost 4 bases and the J gene lost 7 bases, with 20 bases spanning the gap. CDR1 and CDR2 from the germline V gene are SGHTA and FQGNSA. This clonotype originated in a woman aged 70-85 years with acute or convalescent COVID-19. The chain carries TRBV7-2 and TRBJ2-7; TRBD1 might be the D (6 bases). Sequenced: peripheral blood. CDR3 sequence (DNA): TGTGCCAGCAGCTCCCAGGACAGTCCGAAGACGGAGCAGTACTTC. It is translated as CASSSQDSPKTEQYF. The variable domain in full, with the rest retrieved from reference TRBV7-2 and TRBJ2-7, is GAGVSQSPSNKVTEKGKDVELRCDPISGHTALYWYRQSLGQGLEFLIYFQGNSAPDKSGLPSDRFSAERTGGSVSTLTIQRTQQEDSAVYLCASSSQDSPKTEQYFGPGTRLTVT.